The clone carrying this T cell receptor (beta chain) was seen a few times. What it binds is not known. The entry originates in a study of identical twins. Overall study results and limits: In cord blood, abundant beta clonotypes had fewer insertions; memory showed no trend.

TCRdb reprocessed the 5' RACE reads via MiXCR and lists one record per CDR3 protein. The sample holds approximately 1.8 million distinct CDR3 sequences; about 32% are singletons and the top ten take approximately 0.29%. This receptor was taken from a newborn girl in good health. Sequenced sample: cord blood.

In DNA form, the CDR3 reads TGTGCCAGCAGCTTATGGACAGACAATGAGCAGTTCTTC. Residues: CASSLWTDNEQFF. The chain has TRBV7-9 and TRBJ2-1, with D maybe TRBD1 (6 bases). This CDR3 spans 13 amino acids. In germline, CDR1 is SEHNR, CDR2 FQNEAQ (reference sequence). Between the trimmed V and J ends, which lost 2 bases and 5 bases, there was a span of 7 bases.